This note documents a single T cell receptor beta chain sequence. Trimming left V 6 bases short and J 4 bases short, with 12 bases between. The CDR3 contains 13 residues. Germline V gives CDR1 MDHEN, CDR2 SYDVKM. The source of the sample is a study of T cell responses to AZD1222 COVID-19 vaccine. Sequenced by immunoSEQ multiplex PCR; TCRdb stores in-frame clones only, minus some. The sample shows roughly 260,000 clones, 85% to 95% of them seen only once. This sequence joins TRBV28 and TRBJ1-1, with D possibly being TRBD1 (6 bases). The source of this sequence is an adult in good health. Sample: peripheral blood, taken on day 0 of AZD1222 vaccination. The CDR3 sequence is CASRSQGSTEAFF. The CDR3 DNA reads TGTGCCAGCAGGTCACAGGGATCCACTGAAGCTTTCTTT.